Presented here are 21 T cell receptor beta chains from one specimen sequenced in a study of shared clonotypes between healthy human individuals. The table came from immunoSEQ multiplex PCR; TCRdb's copy has only in-frame clones and leaves some out. Here the sample spans about 2.4 million clones, 90% to 95% being singletons. Source material: naive CD4+ T cells from PBMCs. Subset in this sample: CD45RA+ positively selected. The receptors derive from a man between 18 and 35 years old in good health. Some clones in this sample may be carry-over from other donors' samples.

This chain links TRBV4-2 with TRBJ2-1, with TRBD2 matching 9 bases. Germline-derived CDR1 and CDR2 are LGHNA and YNFKEQ. Trimming cost V 1 base and J 6 bases; bases outside gene matches: 4. The CDR3 has 15 residues. The CDR3: CASSQVLAGSNEQFF. For the CDR3, the DNA is TGTGCCAGCAGCCAAGTCCTAGCGGGAAGCAATGAGCAGTTCTTC.

In regard to this clone: The same CDR3 also results from other DNA sequences found in this sample. The chain carries TRBV28 and TRBJ1-6, with 7 bases fitting TRBD1. From germline, CDR1 is MDHEN and CDR2 SYDVKM. V was pared by 6 bases and J by 7 bases, with 6 bases of the junction left unmatched. CDR3 length: 14 residues. The CDR3 protein is CASSAGTANSPLHF. Here the CDR3 DNA reads TGTGCCAGCAGCGCCGGGACAGCAAATTCACCCCTCCACTTT.

V and J are TRBV14 and TRBJ2-5; D remains ambiguous. This CDR3 has 14 residues. The V gene's germline CDR1 is SGHDN and CDR2 FVKESK. Trimming removed 0 bases at V and 4 bases at J, with 9 bases between. For the CDR3, the DNA is TGTGCCAGCAGCCAAGAGACAAGTAGAGAGACCCAGTACTTC. As protein: CASSQETSRETQYF.

This sequence joins TRBV5-1 and TRBJ2-5; 8 bases fit TRBD2. V was pared by 0 bases and J by 5 bases, with 6 bases of the junction left unmatched. Germline V gene sequence: CDR1 SGHRS, CDR2 YFSETQ. CDR3 length equals 15 residues. CDR3 region: CASSLDGTRYETQYF. The CDR3 DNA sequence: TGCGCCAGCAGCTTGGATGGGACTAGGTATGAGACCCAGTACTTC. The entire variable domain, with the rest obtained from reference TRBV5-1 and TRBJ2-5, is as follows: KAGVTQTPRYLIKTRGQQVTLSCSPISGHRSVSWYQQTPGQGLQFLFEYFSETQRNKGNFPGRFSGRQFSNSRSEMNVSTLELGDSALYLCASSLDGTRYETQYFGPGTRLLVL.

V usage is TRBV7-9 and J usage is TRBJ2-1, with D possibly being TRBD2 (5 bases). The CDR3 sequence is 15 residues long. The V end lost 5 bases, the J end lost 4 bases, and 15 bases lay between the germline ends. Germline V gene sequence: CDR1 SEHNR, CDR2 FQNEAQ (reference sequence). The CDR3 sequence: CASSPMSGYYNEQFF. The DNA of the CDR3 is TGTGCCAGCAGCCCTATGAGCGGATATTACAATGAGCAGTTCTTC.

The chain recombines TRBV7-8 with TRBJ2-7, with TRBD2 identical over 15 bases. Germline CDR1 is SGHVS and CDR2 is FQNEAQ. The CDR3 is made up of 18 amino acids. J lost 1 base, V lost 2 bases, and 6 bases had no gene match. CDR3 bases: TGTGCCAGCAGCTTAAGGACTAGCGGGAGGGCCGGATCCTACGAGCAGTACTTC. This translates into CASSLRTSGRAGSYEQYF.

This chain links TRBV7-9 with TRBJ2-7; D may be TRBD1 or TRBD2 (6 bases each). V was cut by 4 bases and J by 2 bases, with 18 bases left in between. This CDR3 is built from 16 residues. The germline CDR1 and CDR2 sequences are SEHNR and FQNEAQ (reference sequence). Written as DNA, the CDR3 is TGTGCCAGCAGCTACCTCGGGGGCGCCACTACCTACGAGCAGTACTTC. As protein: CASSYLGGATTYEQYF.

The chain combines TRBV9 with TRBJ1-2; D is uncertain. Germline CDR1 is SGDLS and CDR2 is YYNGEE. The CDR3 consists of 14 residues. Trimming took off 4 bases at V and 3 bases at J, with 13 bases between the two ends. This CDR3 reads CASSPGQGYYGYTF. CDR3 sequence (DNA): TGTGCCAGCAGCCCCGGCCAAGGGTACTATGGCTACACCTTC.

This clone was detected only once. This chain joins TRBV28 and TRBJ2-7, with 7 positions matching TRBD1. V gave up 5 bases and J gave up 4 bases; unmatched junction bases: 8. The CDR3 totals 14 residues. Germline-derived CDR1 and CDR2 are MDHEN and SYDVKM. The CDR3 nucleotides are TGTGCCAGCAGTCTCCGGGACAGCAGATACGAGCAGTACTTC. This codes for CASSLRDSRYEQYF.

The table lists this clone with a count of one. This rearrangement joins TRBV7-6 to TRBJ2-7; TRBD1 agrees at 9 bases. From germline, CDR1 is SGHVS and CDR2 FNYEAQ. The CDR3 loop spans 16 amino acids. Trimming at V came to 4 bases and at J to 6 bases, leaving 13 bases not matched to a gene. For the CDR3, the DNA is TGTGCCAGCAGCTCCTCCCGGGACAGGGCGGGGCGCGAGCAGTACTTC. As protein: CASSSSRDRAGREQYF.

The chain has TRBV5-4 and TRBJ2-2; 14 nucleotides agree with TRBD2. The CDR3 has 18 residues. With V trimmed by 4 bases and J by 4 bases, 9 bases remained unmatched. From germline, CDR1 is SGHNT and CDR2 YYREEE (reference sequence). The CDR3 spells CASSRGGGTSGSTGELFF. CDR3 DNA: TGTGCCAGCAGCCGAGGAGGTGGGACTAGCGGGAGCACCGGGGAGCTGTTTTTT.

The rearrangement joins TRBV6-5 to TRBJ2-1; 10 nucleotides agree with TRBD2. Germline lookup yields CDR1 MNHEY and CDR2 SVGAGI. With 10 bases clipped from V and 6 bases from J, the junction kept 6 bases outside the gene matches. This CDR3 has 13 amino acids. DNA for the CDR3: TGTGCCACCCAGCGGGAGGGCTCCAATGAGCAGTTCTTC. This encodes CATQREGSNEQFF.

The chain carries TRBV2 and TRBJ1-2; D is possibly TRBD1 (6 bases). V was trimmed by 4 bases and J by 5 bases, leaving 11 bases between them. The germline V gene encodes CDR1 SNHLY and CDR2 FYNNEI. This CDR3 has 13 amino acids. CDR3 DNA sequence: TGTGCCAGCAGTGTATCAGGGGCGTATGGCTACACCTTC. This gives the protein CASSVSGAYGYTF. Supplemented by reference TRBV2 and TRBJ1-2, the full variable domain reads EPEVTQTPSHQVTQMGQEVILRCVPISNHLYFYWYRQILGQKVEFLVSFYNNEISEKSEIFDDQFSVERPDGSNFTLKIRSTKLEDSAMYFCASSVSGAYGYTFGSGTRLTVV.

Regarding this clone: The same CDR3 is also encoded by other DNA sequences in this sample. V usage is TRBV4-1 and J usage is TRBJ1-1; D not certain. Germline V gives CDR1 MGHRA, CDR2 YSYEKL. Between the trimmed V and J ends, which lost 0 bases and 5 bases, there was a span of 7 bases. This CDR3 region has 13 residues. The CDR3 region has the DNA TGCGCCAGCAGCCAAGATTCCGGTACTGAAGCTTTCTTT. Amino acid sequence: CASSQDSGTEAFF.

This chain links TRBV11-3 with TRBJ2-3; either TRBD1 or TRBD2 may fit D (6 bases each). The CDR3 loop spans 16 amino acids. The germline V gene encodes CDR1 SGHNT and CDR2 YENEEA. V was trimmed by 5 bases and J by 0 bases, leaving 15 bases between them. The CDR3 DNA is TGTGCCAGCAGCGCCTCTCGCGGGACAAGCACAGATACGCAGTATTTT. Its protein product is CASSASRGTSTDTQYF.

The CDR3 DNA reads TGTGCCAGCAGCACGATCCGGGACCACATCTACGAGCAGTACTTC. As protein: CASSTIRDHIYEQYF. The rearrangement joins TRBV5-8 to TRBJ2-7; D might be TRBD1 or TRBD2, each matching 5 bases. Deletions cut 4 bases from V and 3 bases from J, with 17 bases between. CDR3 length: 15 residues. Germline V CDR1 and CDR2: SGHTS, YDEGEE. The whole variable domain, remainder taken from reference TRBV5-8 and TRBJ2-7, is EAGVTQSPTHLIKTRGQQATLRCSPISGHTSVYWYQQALGLGLQFLLWYDEGEERNRGNFPPRFSGRQFPNYSSELNVNALELEDSALYLCASSTIRDHIYEQYFGPGTRLTVT.

This chain connects TRBV28 to TRBJ2-3; perhaps TRBD1 as D (5 bases). Germline V gene lookup returns CDR1 MDHEN and CDR2 SYDVKM. With 0 bases removed from V and 4 bases from J, the gap between germline ends came to 14 bases. CDR3 length: 16 amino acids. The CDR3 coding sequence is TGTGCCAGCAGTTTATGGAGCTCAAAAGGGGCAGATACGCAGTATTTT. This codes for CASSLWSSKGADTQYF. Filled out from reference TRBV28 and TRBJ2-3, the complete variable domain reads DVKVTQSSRYLVKRTGEKVFLECVQDMDHENMFWYRQDPGLGLRLIYFSYDVKMKEKGDIPEGYSVSREKKERFSLILESASTNQTSMYLCASSLWSSKGADTQYFGPGTRLTVL.

This clone was recorded only once. V is TRBV9 and J is TRBJ1-1; D remains ambiguous. V lost 0 bases to trimming and J lost 1 base, with 10 bases between them. Germline lookup yields CDR1 SGDLS and CDR2 YYNGEE. This CDR3 is 15 amino acids long. The DNA of the CDR3 is TGTGCCAGCAGCGTAGGAAGGGAAAGGAACACTGAAGCTTTCTTT. It codes for CASSVGRERNTEAFF.

V and J are TRBV4-1 and TRBJ2-2, with 14 bases lining up with TRBD2. Trimming took 2 bases from V and 5 from J; bases not matched to a gene: 7. This CDR3 contains 18 residues. CDR1 is MGHRA, CDR2 YSYEKL, per germline. DNA for the CDR3: TGCGCCAGCAGCCAAAGGGGACTAGCGGGAGTAGGGACCGGGGAGCTGTTTTTT. Translation: CASSQRGLAGVGTGELFF.

The chain has TRBV2 and TRBJ2-5; D gene unclear. Germline V gene data show CDR1 as SNHLY and CDR2 as FYNNEI. With 6 bases removed from V and 7 bases from J, the gap between germline ends came to 18 bases. CDR3 length: 14 residues. CDR3 nucleotide sequence: TGTGCCAGCAGGTCCGACACCCGCCTCGGGACCCAGTACTTC. Its protein product is CASRSDTRLGTQYF.

V gene TRBV6-6 combines with J gene TRBJ1-3; possibly TRBD1 for D (6 bases). Trimming pared 5 bases from V and 0 bases from J, leaving 14 bases between. CDR1 and CDR2 (germline): MNHNY, SVGAGI (reference sequence). The CDR3 contains 16 residues. The CDR3, as DNA: TGTGCCAGCAGTGCGGGGGACAAATACTCTGGAAACACCATATATTTT. Translating gives CASSAGDKYSGNTIYF.